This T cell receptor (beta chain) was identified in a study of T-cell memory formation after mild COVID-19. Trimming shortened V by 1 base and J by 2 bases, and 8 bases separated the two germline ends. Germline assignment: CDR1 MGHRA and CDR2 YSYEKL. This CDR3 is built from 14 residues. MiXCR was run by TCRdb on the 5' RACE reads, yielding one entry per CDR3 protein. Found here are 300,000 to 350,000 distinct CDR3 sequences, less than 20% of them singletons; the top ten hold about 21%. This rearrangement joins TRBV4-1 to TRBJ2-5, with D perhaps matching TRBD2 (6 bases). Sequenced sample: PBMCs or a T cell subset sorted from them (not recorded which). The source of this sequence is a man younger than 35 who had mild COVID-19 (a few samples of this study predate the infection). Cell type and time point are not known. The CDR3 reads CASSQGGTQETQYF. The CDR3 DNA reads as TGCGCCAGCAGCCAAGGGGGGACTCAAGAGACCCAGTACTTC.